The 18 T cell receptor beta chains given below trace back to one sample, sequenced in a study of T cell repertoires in cytomegalovirus infection. Their cognate antigens are unknown. Using its own MiXCR run on the reads, TCRdb lists one record per CDR3 protein. The profile covers approximately 280,000 distinct CDR3 sequences, with about 20% appearing a single time and under 25% taken by the ten largest. Source: cultured PBMCs, taken from culture after CMV antigen stimulation. The source is a human donor in good health (CMV status not recorded). Some clones in this sample may be carry-over from other donors' samples.

This clonotype was recorded only once. The chain combines TRBV20-1 with TRBJ2-7, with TRBD2 matching 8 bases. The V and J ends lost 0 bases and 2 bases, in that order; junction bases with no gene match: 6. The CDR3 extends over 15 amino acids. Germline V gene lookup returns CDR1 DFQATT and CDR2 SNEGSKA (reference sequence). As DNA, the CDR3 is TGCAGTGCTAGAGATTTAGAACTAGCGGCCTACGAGCAGTACGTC. It yields the protein CSARDLELAAYEQYV.

The chain links TRBV19 to TRBJ1-4; D gene ambiguous. Germline V gene lookup returns CDR1 LNHDA and CDR2 SQIVND (reference sequence). The CDR3 spans 13 residues. In DNA, the CDR3 is TGTGGGAGTAGGCAGGAGACTAATGAAAAACTGTTTTTT. Translated, it gives CGSRQETNEKLFF.

J is TRBJ1-6 and V is TRBV4-1, with TRBD1 matching 10 bases. The trim removed 1 base at V and 5 bases at J, leaving 2 bases unmatched. The CDR3 has 16 residues. Germline assignment: CDR1 MGHRA and CDR2 YSYEKL. The CDR3 loop is CASSQVTGGNNSPLHF. CDR3 coding DNA: TGCGCCAGCAGCCAAGTGACAGGGGGCAATAATTCACCCCTCCACTTT.

This clonotype was observed a few times. CDR3 sequence: CASSILTGQGDNEQFF. CDR3 bases: TGTGCCAGTAGTATACTTACGGGACAGGGAGACAATGAGCAGTTCTTC. The chain carries TRBV19 and TRBJ2-1; 9 bases agree with TRBD1. Trimming took 2 bases from V and 5 from J; bases not matched to a gene: 7. The CDR3 totals 16 residues. From germline, CDR1 is LNHDA and CDR2 SQIVND (reference sequence). The full variable domain, with the rest looked up from reference TRBV19 and TRBJ2-1, is DGGITQSPKYLFRKEGQNVTLSCEQNLNHDAMYWYRQDPGQGLRLIYYSQIVNDFQKGDIAEGYSVSREKKESFPLTVTSAQKNPTAFYLCASSILTGQGDNEQFFGPGTRLTVL.

This clonotype was counted between two and nine times. This chain joins TRBV7-9 and TRBJ1-2; no clear D gene. The germline V and J ends were trimmed by 4 bases and 8 bases, with 11 bases remaining between them. In germline, CDR1 is SEHNR, CDR2 FQNEAQ (reference sequence). This CDR3 has 12 residues. CDR3 coding DNA: TGTGCCAGCAGCTCCTACGGGAAGGGCTACACCTTC. This sequence encodes CASSSYGKGYTF. The whole variable domain, remainder taken from reference TRBV7-9 and TRBJ1-2, is DTGVSQNPRHKITKRGQNVTFRCDPISEHNRLYWYRQTLGQGPEFLTYFQNEAQLEKSRLLSDRFSAERPKGSFSTLEIQRTEQGDSAMYLCASSSYGKGYTFGSGTRLTVV.

This clonotype was counted a few times. The chain combines TRBV7-2 with TRBJ2-7, with 9 bases that match TRBD1. The germline CDR1 and CDR2 sequences are SGHTA and FQGNSA. The CDR3 extends over 14 amino acids. The trim removed 6 bases at V and 4 bases at J, leaving 7 bases unmatched. The CDR3 DNA follows: TGTGCCAGCAGTCCCACAGGGGGCAAGTACGAGCAGTACTTC. Amino acids: CASSPTGGKYEQYF.

The chain joins TRBV6-8 to TRBJ2-1, with 15 positions matching TRBD2. Germline-derived CDR1 and CDR2 are MNHGY and SAAAGT. This CDR3 is built from 18 residues. Losses at the gene ends were 2 bases for V and 5 bases for J; bases not matched to a gene: 7. This CDR3 is CASSYLGLAGGPHNEQFF. For the CDR3, the DNA is TGTGCCAGCAGTTACCTTGGACTAGCGGGAGGGCCCCACAATGAGCAGTTCTTC.

V is TRBV7-2 and J is TRBJ2-1; 7 nucleotides match TRBD2. The J segment lost 4 bases and the V segment lost 4 bases, leaving 13 bases of the junction unmatched. This CDR3 region has 17 residues. Germline V gene sequence: CDR1 SGHTA, CDR2 FQGNSA. CDR3 nucleotide sequence: TGTGCCAGCAGCTATACAGCGATGGGAGGGAGTTACAATGAGCAGTTCTTC. Translating gives CASSYTAMGGSYNEQFF.

This clonotype was seen a few times. CDR3 sequence (DNA): TGTGCCAGCAGCTCGACTAGCGGGCGAGGAACAGATACGCAGTATTTT. The encoded protein is CASSSTSGRGTDTQYF. The gene calls are TRBV7-2 and TRBJ2-3; TRBD2 matches 10 bases. This CDR3 region has 16 residues. Germline CDR1 and CDR2: SGHTA and FQGNSA. Trimming removed 4 bases from V and 3 bases from J; junction bases left unmatched: 7.

This clonotype was counted ten times or more. CDR3 amino acids: CASSLIRVEKLFF. The DNA of the CDR3 is TGTGCCAGCAGCTTAATCAGGGTTGAAAAACTGTTTTTT. This chain joins TRBV7-8 and TRBJ1-4, with D possibly being TRBD1 (5 bases). CDR3 length equals 13 residues. The germline CDR1 and CDR2 sequences are SGHVS and FQNEAQ. V shed 2 bases and J shed 7 bases, with 8 bases lying between them.

The V gene is TRBV12-3 or TRBV12-4, the J gene TRBJ1-2; 9 bases map to TRBD1. The trim removed 7 bases at V and 5 bases at J, leaving 5 bases unmatched. The CDR3 totals 13 residues. CDR3 sequence reads: CASTPGTGYGYTF. CDR3 in DNA: TGTGCCAGCACCCCCGGGACAGGGTATGGCTACACCTTC.

This clonotype was seen more than once but under ten times. This chain joins TRBV6-2 or TRBV6-3 and TRBJ2-1; D is possibly TRBD1 or TRBD2 (5 bases each). The germline V gene has CDR1 MNHEY and CDR2 SVGEGT. This CDR3 comprises 18 residues. V gave up 6 bases and J gave up 6 bases, with 27 bases separating them. CDR3 sequence reads: CASSQETSGPEYSNEQFF. DNA of the CDR3: TGTGCCAGCAGCCAAGAAACCTCGGGACCGGAGTACAGCAATGAGCAGTTCTTC.

This clonotype was counted at least ten times. V is TRBV7-2 and J is TRBJ1-1; the D gene is possibly TRBD1 (6 bases). Trimming stripped 1 base from V and 10 bases from J, with 13 bases between. The CDR3 consists of 13 residues. CDR1 is SGHTA and CDR2 is FQGNSA in the germline V gene. DNA of the CDR3: TGTGCCAGCAGCTTAGACAGGGCGGCTGGAGCTTTCTTT. Its protein is CASSLDRAAGAFF.

V and J are TRBV15 and TRBJ2-5; D remains ambiguous. The CDR3 has 12 residues. The germline V gene has CDR1 LNHNV and CDR2 YYDKDF (reference sequence). The ends were cut back, 2 bases at V and 0 bases at J, with 1 base in the middle. This CDR3 reads CATSRHQETQYF. The CDR3 nucleotides are TGTGCCACCAGCAGACACCAAGAGACCCAGTACTTC.

This clonotype came up many times. The V gene is TRBV4-2, the J gene TRBJ2-2; a weak D match, TRBD2 (5 bases). Looked up from germline, CDR1 is LGHNA and CDR2 is YNFKEQ. CDR3 size: 18 residues. Trimming stripped 1 base from V and 2 bases from J, with 17 bases between. The CDR3 region has the DNA TGTGCCAGCAGCCAAGGATGGGGAGAGGGATTAAACACCGGGGAGCTGTTTTTT. Amino acids: CASSQGWGEGLNTGELFF.

This clonotype was found once. A clone one base away is much larger, so this may be a read error. The genes are TRBV7-9 and TRBJ1-2; 9 nucleotides match TRBD1. The CDR3 length is 14 residues. The germline V gene encodes CDR1 SEHNR and CDR2 FQNEAQ (reference sequence). The CDR3 sequence: CTSSLGTGSYGYTF. As DNA, the CDR3 is TGTACCAGCAGCTTAGGGACAGGGTCCTATGGCTACACCTTC.

This clonotype was counted many times. The chain has TRBV7-2 and TRBJ1-5, with D possibly being TRBD1 (5 bases). Looked up from germline, CDR1 is SGHTA and CDR2 is FQGNSA. Trimming removed 4 bases at V and 1 base at J, with 8 bases between. CDR3 length: 14 residues. The CDR3 region has the DNA TGTGCCAGCAGCTCTCGACAGAGCAATCAGCCCCAGCATTTT. This sequence encodes CASSSRQSNQPQHF.

This clonotype has only a few counts. The chain employs TRBV6-5 and TRBJ2-7; a possible D gene is TRBD1 (5 bases). V lost 6 bases and J lost 2, with 11 bases in between. CDR1 MNHEY and CDR2 SVGAGI come from the germline V gene. This CDR3 contains 13 residues. The CDR3 spells CASSQGVTYEQYF. The CDR3 DNA sequence: TGTGCCAGCAGCCAGGGCGTAACCTACGAGCAGTACTTC.